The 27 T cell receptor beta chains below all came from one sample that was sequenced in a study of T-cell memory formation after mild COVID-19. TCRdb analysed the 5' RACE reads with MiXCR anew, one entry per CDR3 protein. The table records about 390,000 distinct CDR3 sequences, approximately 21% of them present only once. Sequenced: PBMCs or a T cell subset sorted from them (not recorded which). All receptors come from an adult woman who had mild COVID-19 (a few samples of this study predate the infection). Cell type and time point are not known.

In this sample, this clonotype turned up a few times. CDR3 in amino acids: CASSLGSGGTQYF. In DNA form, the CDR3 reads TGTGCCAGCTCACTTGGTAGCGGGGGAACGCAGTATTTT. The V gene is TRBV12-3 or TRBV12-4, the J gene TRBJ2-3; 9 nucleotides match TRBD2. The CDR3 extends over 13 amino acids. J gave up 9 bases and V 8 bases, and 9 bases lay outside the gene matches.

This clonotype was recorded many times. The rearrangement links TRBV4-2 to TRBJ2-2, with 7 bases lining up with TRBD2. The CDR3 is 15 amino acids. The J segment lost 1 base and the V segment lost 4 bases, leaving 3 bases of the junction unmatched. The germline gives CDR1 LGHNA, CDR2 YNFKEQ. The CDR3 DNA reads TGTGCCAGCAGCCTTCCTAGCGGGAACACCGGGGAGCTGTTTTTT. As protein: CASSLPSGNTGELFF.

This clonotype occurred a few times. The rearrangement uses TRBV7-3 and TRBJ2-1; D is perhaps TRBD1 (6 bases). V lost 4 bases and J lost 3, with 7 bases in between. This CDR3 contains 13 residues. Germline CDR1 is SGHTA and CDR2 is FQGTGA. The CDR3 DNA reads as TGTGCCAGCAGCTGGACAGACTACAATGAGCAGTTCTTC. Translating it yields CASSWTDYNEQFF. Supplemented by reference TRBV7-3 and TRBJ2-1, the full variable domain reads GAGVSQTPSNKVTEKGKYVELRCDPISGHTALYWYRQSLGQGPEFLIYFQGTGAADDSGLPNDRFFAVRPEGSVSTLKIQRTERGDSAVYLCASSWTDYNEQFFGPGTRLTVL.

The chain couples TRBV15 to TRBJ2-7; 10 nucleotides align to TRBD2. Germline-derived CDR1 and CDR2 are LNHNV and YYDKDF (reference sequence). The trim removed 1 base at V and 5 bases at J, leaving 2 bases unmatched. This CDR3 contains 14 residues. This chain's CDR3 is CATSRVLAGDEQYF. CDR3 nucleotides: TGTGCCACCAGCAGAGTGCTAGCGGGGGACGAGCAGTACTTC.

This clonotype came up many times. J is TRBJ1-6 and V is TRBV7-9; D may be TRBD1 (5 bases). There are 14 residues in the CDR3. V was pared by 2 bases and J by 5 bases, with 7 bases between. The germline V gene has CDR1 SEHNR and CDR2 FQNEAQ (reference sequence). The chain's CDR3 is CASSLSGNNSPLHF. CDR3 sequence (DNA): TGTGCCAGCAGCTTATCAGGGAATAATTCACCCCTCCACTTT.

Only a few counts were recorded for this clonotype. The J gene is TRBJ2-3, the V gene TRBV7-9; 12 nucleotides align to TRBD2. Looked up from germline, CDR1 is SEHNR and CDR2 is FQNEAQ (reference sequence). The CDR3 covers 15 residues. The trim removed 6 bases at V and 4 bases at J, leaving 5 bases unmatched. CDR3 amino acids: CASSQLAGGADTQYF. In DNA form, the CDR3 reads TGTGCCAGCAGTCAACTAGCGGGAGGAGCAGATACGCAGTATTTT.

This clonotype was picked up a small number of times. The CDR3 coding sequence is TGTGCCAGCAGCTCGTCCCCGGCTCAATTCGATACGCAGTATTTT. It yields the protein CASSSSPAQFDTQYF. The V gene is TRBV7-3, the J gene TRBJ2-3; D is undetermined. The CDR3 contains 15 residues. CDR1 is SGHTA and CDR2 is FQGTGA in the germline V gene. V lost 4 bases and J 6 bases, leaving 17 bases between the germline ends.

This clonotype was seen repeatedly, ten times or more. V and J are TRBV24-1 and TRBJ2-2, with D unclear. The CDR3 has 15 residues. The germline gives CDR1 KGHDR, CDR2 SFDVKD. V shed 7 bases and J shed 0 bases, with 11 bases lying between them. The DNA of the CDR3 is TGTGCCACCAGCACTGAGCACCCGAACACCGGGGAGCTGTTTTTT. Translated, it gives CATSTEHPNTGELFF.

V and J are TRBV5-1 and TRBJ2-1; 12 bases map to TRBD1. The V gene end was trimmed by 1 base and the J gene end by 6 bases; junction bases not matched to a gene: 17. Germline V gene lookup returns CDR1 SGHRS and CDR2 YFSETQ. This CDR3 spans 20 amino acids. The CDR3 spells CASSLLRSTRDRGPLNEQFF. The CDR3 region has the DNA TGCGCCAGCAGCTTGCTACGGTCAACCCGGGACAGGGGGCCCCTCAATGAGCAGTTCTTC.

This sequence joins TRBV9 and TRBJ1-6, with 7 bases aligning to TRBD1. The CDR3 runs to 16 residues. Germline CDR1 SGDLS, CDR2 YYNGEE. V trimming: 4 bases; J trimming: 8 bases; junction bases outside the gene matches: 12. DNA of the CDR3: TGTGCCAGCAGCCCCCGGGGCAGGGGGAGAGATTCACCCCTCCACTTT. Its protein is CASSPRGRGRDSPLHF.

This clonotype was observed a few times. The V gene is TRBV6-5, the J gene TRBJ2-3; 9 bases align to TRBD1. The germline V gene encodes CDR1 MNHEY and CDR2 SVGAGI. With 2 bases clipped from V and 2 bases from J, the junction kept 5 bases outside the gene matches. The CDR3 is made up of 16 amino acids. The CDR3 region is CASSYRGTGPTDTQYF. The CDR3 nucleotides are TGTGCCAGCAGTTACCGGGGGACAGGGCCCACAGATACGCAGTATTTT.

In DNA form, the CDR3 reads TGTGCCAGCTCACCACCAGCGGGGAACGGGGAGCTGTTTTTT. This codes for CASSPPAGNGELFF. V is TRBV18 and J is TRBJ2-2, with TRBD2 matching 7 bases. Germline CDR1 is KGHSH and CDR2 is LQKENI. Trimming removed 0 bases from V and 7 bases from J; junction bases left unmatched: 2. The CDR3 sequence is 14 residues long.

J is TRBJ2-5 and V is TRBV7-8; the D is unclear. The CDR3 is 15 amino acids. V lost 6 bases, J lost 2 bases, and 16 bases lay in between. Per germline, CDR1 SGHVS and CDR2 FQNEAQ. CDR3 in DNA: TGTGCCAGCAGTTTCTTAGGGTGGCAACAAGAGACCCAGTACTTC. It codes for CASSFLGWQQETQYF.

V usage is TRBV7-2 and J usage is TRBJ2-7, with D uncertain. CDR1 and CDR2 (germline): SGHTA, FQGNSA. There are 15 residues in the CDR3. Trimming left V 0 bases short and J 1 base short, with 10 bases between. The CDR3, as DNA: TGTGCCAGCAGCTTAGCGCTCGGCCTTTCCTACGAGCAGTACTTC. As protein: CASSLALGLSYEQYF.

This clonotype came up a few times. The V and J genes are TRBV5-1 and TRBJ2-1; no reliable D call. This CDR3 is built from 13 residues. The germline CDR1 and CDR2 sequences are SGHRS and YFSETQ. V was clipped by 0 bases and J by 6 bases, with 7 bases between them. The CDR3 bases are TGCGCCAGCAGCTTGGCCACGGGCAATGAGCAGTTCTTC. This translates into CASSLATGNEQFF.

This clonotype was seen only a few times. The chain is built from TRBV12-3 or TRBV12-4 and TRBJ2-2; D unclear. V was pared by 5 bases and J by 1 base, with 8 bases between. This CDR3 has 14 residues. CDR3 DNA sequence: TGTGCCAGCAGTGCATACTGGAACACCGGGGAGCTGTTTTTT. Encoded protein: CASSAYWNTGELFF.

The CDR3, as DNA: TGTGCCAGCAGCCCATCCTGGGTCAACACTGAAGCTTTCTTT. It is translated as CASSPSWVNTEAFF. J is TRBJ1-1 and V is TRBV5-5; no clear D gene. V lost 4 bases and J 2 bases, leaving 12 bases between the germline ends. The CDR3 totals 14 residues. Germline CDR1 is SGHKS and CDR2 is YYEKEE (reference sequence). The full variable domain, rest sourced from reference TRBV5-5 and TRBJ1-1, is DAGVTQSPTHLIKTRGQQVTLRCSPISGHKSVSWYQQVLGQGPQFIFQYYEKEERGRGNFPDRFSARQFPNYSSELNVNALLLGDSALYLCASSPSWVNTEAFFGQGTRLTVV.

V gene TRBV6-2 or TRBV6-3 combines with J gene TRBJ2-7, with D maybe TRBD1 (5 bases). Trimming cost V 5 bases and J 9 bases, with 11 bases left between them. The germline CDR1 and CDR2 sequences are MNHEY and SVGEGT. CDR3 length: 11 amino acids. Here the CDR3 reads CASSRGRVQYF. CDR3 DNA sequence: TGTGCCAGCAGTAGGGGAAGAGTGCAGTACTTC.

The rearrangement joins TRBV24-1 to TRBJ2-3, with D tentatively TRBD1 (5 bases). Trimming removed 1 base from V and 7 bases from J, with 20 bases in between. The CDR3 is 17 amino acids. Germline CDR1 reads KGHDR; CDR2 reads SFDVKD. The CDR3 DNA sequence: TGTGCCACCAGTGATTTCTCGTTGGCAGGGCGTTCGAATACGCAGTATTTT. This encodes CATSDFSLAGRSNTQYF.

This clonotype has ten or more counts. CDR3 nucleotides: TGCGCCAGCAGCCAAGATTTAGAGACCCAGTACTTC. It translates to CASSQDLETQYF. This sequence joins TRBV4-1 and TRBJ2-5; D ambiguous. Between the trimmed V and J ends, which lost 0 bases and 4 bases, there was a span of 3 bases. Germline values: CDR1 MGHRA, CDR2 YSYEKL. This CDR3 has 12 amino acids.

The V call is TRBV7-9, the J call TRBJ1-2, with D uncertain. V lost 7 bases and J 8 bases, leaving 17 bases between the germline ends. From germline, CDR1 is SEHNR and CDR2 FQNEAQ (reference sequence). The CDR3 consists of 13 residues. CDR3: CASNLLGIEGYTF. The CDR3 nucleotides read TGTGCCAGCAACCTATTAGGAATAGAGGGCTACACCTTC.

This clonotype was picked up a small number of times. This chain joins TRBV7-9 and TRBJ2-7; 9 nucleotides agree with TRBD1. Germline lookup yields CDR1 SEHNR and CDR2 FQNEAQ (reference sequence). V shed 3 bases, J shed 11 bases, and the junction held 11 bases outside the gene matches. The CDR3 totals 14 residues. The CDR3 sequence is CASSFWDRVKEKYF. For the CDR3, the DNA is TGTGCCAGCAGCTTTTGGGACAGGGTAAAGGAGAAGTACTTC.

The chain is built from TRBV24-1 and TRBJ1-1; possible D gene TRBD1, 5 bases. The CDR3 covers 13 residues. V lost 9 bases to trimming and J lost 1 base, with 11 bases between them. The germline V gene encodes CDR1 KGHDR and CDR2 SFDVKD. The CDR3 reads CATRIGGNTEAFF. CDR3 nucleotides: TGTGCCACCCGAATCGGGGGGAACACTGAAGCTTTCTTT.

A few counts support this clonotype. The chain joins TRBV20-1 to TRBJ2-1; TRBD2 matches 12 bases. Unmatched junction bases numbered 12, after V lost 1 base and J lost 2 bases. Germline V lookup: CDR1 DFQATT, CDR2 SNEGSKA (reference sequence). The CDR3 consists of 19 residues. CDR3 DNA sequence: TGCAGTGCTAGAGCCCCGGGACTAGCGGGCCCTTCAGCCTACAATGAGCAGTTCTTC. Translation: CSARAPGLAGPSAYNEQFF.

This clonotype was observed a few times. The CDR3 DNA sequence: TGTGCCATCAGTGAGTCGGGGGTTCCCCCCTACGAGCAGTACTTC. Translation: CAISESGVPPYEQYF. The chain has TRBV10-3 and TRBJ2-7, with D perhaps matching TRBD1 or TRBD2 (5 bases each). This CDR3 is 15 amino acids long. Germline-derived CDR1 and CDR2 are ENHRY and SYGVKD. The germline V and J ends were trimmed by 0 bases and 2 bases, with 11 bases remaining between them.

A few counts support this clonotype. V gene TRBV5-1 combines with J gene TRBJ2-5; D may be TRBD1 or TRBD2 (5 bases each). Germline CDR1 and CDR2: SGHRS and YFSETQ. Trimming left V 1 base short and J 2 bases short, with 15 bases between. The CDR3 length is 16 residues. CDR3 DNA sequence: TGCGCCAGCAGCTTGATCCCTAGTTGGGGGCAAGAGACCCAGTACTTC. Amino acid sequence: CASSLIPSWGQETQYF.

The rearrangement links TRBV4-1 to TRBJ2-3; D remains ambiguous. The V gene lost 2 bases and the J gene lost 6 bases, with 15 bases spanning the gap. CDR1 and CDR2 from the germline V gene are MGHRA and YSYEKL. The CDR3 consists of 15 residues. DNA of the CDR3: TGCGCCAGCAGCCAATATGGTAATAGGGCTGATACGCAGTATTTT. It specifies CASSQYGNRADTQYF.